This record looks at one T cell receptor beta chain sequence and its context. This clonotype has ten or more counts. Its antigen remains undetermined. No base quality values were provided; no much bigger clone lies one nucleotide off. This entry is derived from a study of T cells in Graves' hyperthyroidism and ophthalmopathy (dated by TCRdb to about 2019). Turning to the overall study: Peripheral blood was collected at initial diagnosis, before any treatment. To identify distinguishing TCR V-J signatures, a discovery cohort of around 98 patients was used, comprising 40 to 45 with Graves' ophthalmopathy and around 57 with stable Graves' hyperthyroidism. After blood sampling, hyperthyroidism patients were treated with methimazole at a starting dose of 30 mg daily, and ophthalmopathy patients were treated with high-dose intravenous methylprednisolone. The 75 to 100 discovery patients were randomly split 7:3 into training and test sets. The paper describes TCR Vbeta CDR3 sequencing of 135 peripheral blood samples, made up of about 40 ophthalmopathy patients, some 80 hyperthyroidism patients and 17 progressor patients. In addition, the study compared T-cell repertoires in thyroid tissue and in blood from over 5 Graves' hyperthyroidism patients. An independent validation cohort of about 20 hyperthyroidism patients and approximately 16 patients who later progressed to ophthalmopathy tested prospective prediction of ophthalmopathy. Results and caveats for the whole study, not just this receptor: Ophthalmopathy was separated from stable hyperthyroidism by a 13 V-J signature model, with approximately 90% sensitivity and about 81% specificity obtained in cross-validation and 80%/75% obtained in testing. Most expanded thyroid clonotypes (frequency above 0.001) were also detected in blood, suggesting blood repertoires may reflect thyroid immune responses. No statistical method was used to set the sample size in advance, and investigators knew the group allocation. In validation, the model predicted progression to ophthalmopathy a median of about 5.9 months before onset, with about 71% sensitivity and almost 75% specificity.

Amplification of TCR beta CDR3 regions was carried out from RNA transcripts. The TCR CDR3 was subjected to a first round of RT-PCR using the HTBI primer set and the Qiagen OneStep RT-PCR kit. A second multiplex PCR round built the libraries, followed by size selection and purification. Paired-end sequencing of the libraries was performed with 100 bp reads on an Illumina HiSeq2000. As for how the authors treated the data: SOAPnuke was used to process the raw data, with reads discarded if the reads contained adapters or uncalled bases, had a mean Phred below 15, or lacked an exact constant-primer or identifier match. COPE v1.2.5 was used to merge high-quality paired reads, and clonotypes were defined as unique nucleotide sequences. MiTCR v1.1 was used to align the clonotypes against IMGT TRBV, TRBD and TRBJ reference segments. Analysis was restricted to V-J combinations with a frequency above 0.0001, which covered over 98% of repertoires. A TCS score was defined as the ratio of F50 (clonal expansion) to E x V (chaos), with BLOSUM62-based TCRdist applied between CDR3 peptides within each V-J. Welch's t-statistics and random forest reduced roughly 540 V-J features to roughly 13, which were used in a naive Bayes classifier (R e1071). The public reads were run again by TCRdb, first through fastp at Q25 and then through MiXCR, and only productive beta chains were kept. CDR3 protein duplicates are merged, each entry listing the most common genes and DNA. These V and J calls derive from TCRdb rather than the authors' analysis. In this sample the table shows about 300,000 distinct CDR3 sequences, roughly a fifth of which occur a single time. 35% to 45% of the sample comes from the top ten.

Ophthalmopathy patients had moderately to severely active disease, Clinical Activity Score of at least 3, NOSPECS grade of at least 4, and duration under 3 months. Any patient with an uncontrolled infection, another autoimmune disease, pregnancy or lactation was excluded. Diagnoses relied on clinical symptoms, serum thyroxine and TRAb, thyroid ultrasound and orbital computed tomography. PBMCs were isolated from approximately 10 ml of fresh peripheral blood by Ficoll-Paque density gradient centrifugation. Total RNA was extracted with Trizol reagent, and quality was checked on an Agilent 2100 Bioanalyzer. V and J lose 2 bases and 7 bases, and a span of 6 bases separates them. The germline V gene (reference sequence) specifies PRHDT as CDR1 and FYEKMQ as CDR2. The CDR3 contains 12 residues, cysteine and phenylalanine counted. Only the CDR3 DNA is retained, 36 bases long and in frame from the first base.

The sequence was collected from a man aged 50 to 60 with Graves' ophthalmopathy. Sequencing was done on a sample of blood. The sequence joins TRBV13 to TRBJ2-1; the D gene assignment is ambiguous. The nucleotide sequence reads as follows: TGTGCCAGCAGCTTATTAGGGAATGAGCAGTTCTTC. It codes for CASSLLGNEQFF.